This TCR beta chain was sequenced during a study of T cells in localized non-small cell lung cancer. Study outcomes and limitations: Out of the top 100 tumor clones, a median approximately 57 were seen in adjacent lung.

This clone was seen a handful of times. Its antigen is unidentified. The CDR3 runs to 13 residues. V dropped 11 bases and J dropped 1 base, with 9 bases sitting between them. Per the germline V gene, CDR1 is MDHEN and CDR2 is SYDVKM. Measured with immunoSEQ multiplex PCR; TCRdb has only the in-frame clones, and not every one. The repertoire holds around 48,000 clones, with 60% to 85% as singletons. Material: peripheral blood, obtained before any cancer treatment. This rearrangement joins TRBV28 to TRBJ2-6; D is uncertain. The TCR originated in a man aged 40-75 years with stage I squamous cell lung carcinoma. The CDR3 DNA follows: TGTGCCGCTCTGGTATCTGGGGCCAACGTCCTGACTTTC. Translated: CAALVSGANVLTF.